The clone carrying this T cell receptor beta chain has only a few counts. V gave up 2 bases and J gave up 4 bases, with 11 bases separating them. Germline CDR1 SEHNR, CDR2 FQNEAQ (reference sequence). This CDR3 region has 14 residues. Each sample had at least 6.5 million PBMCs isolated. This sample was included in a study of blood T cells in healthy people across ages. The authors ran a second PCR of 7 to 11 cycles using a sample-barcoded 5' primer and a J-beta primer mix. TCRdb independently ran MiXCR on the 5' RACE reads; one entry per CDR3 protein. The sample lists about 570,000 distinct CDR3 sequences; roughly 28% were seen once.

J is TRBJ1-2 and V is TRBV7-9; possible D gene TRBD1, 6 bases. The sample taken for sequencing was blood. The TCR sequence derives from a woman in her sixties or seventies in good health. CDR3: CASSLSGGGYGYTF. DNA for the CDR3: TGTGCCAGCAGCTTAAGTGGGGGCGGCTATGGCTACACCTTC. Using reference TRBV7-9 and TRBJ1-2 for the parts outside the CDR3, the full variable domain is DTGVSQNPRHKITKRGQNVTFRCDPISEHNRLYWYRQTLGQGPEFLTYFQNEAQLEKSRLLSDRFSAERPKGSFSTLEIQRTEQGDSAMYLCASSLSGGGYGYTFGSGTRLTVV.